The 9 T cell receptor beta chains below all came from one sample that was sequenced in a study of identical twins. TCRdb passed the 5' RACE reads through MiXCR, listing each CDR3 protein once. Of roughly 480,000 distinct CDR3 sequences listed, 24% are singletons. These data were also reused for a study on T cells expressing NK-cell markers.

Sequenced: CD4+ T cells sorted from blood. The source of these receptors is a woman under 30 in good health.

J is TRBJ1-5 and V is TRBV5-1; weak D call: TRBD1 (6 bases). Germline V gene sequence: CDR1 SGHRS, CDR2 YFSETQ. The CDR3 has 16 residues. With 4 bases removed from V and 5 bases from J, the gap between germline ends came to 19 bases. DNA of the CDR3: TGCGCCAGCAGCCCGGGATACCTGGGGGGCGATCAGCCCCAGCATTTT. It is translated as CASSPGYLGGDQPQHF.

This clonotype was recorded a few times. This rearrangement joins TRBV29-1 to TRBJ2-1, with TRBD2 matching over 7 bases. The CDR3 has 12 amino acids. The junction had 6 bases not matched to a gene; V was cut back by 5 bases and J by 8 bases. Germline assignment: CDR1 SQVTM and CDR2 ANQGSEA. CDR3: CSVHDGGYEQFF. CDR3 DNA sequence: TGCAGCGTTCATGACGGGGGGTATGAGCAGTTCTTC.

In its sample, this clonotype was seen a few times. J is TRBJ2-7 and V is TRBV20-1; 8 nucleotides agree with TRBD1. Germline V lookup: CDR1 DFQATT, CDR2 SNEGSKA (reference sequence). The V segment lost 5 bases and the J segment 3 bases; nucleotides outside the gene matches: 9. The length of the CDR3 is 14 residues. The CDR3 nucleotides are TGCAGTGCTGTGCTCGGGACAGGAGGCTACGAGCAGTACTTC. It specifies CSAVLGTGGYEQYF.

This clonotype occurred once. The CDR3 region is CASSPRAGGTSYEQYF. The CDR3 DNA reads as TGTGCCAGCAGCCCCCGGGCGGGGGGTACGTCCTACGAGCAGTACTTC. The rearrangement joins TRBV11-2 to TRBJ2-7, with TRBD2 matching over 8 bases. CDR3 length: 16 residues. Germline CDR1 SGHAT, CDR2 FQNNGV. Trimming took 5 bases from V and 1 from J; bases not matched to a gene: 10.

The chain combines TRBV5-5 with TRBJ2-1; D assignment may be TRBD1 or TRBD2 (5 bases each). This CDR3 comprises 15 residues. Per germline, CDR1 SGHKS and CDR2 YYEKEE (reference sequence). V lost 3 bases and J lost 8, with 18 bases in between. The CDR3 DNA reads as TGTGCCAGCAGCTCTCCGGGACCCACCCTTCATGAGCAGTTCTTC. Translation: CASSSPGPTLHEQFF.

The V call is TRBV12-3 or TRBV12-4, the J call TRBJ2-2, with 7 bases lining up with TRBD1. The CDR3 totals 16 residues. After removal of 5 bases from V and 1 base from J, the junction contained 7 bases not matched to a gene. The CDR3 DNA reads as TGTGCCAGCAGTGGAGCCGGGACAGAGAACACCGGGGAGCTGTTTTTT. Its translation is CASSGAGTENTGELFF.

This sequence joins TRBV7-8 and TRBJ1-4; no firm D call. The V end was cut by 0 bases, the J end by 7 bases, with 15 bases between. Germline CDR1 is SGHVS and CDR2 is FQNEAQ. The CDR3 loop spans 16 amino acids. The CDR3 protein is CASSLAGQGWGEKLFF. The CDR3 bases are TGTGCCAGCAGCTTAGCGGGCCAAGGATGGGGTGAAAAACTGTTTTTT.

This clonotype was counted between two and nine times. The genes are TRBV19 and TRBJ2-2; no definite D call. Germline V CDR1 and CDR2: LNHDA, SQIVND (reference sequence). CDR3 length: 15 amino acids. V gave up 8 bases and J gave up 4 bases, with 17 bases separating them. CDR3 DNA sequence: TGTGCCAGTCGCAGGCCATCGGTGGGCACCGGGGAGCTGTTTTTT. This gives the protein CASRRPSVGTGELFF.

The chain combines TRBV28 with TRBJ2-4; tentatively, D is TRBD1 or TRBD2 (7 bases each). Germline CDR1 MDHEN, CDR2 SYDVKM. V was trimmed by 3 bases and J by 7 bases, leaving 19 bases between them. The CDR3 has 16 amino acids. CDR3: CASSLGGGQPSNIQYF. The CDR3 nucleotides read TGTGCCAGCAGTTTGGGGGGGGGACAGCCAAGCAACATTCAGTACTTC.